This TCR beta chain was recovered during a study of somatic mutations in cytotoxic T cells in rheumatoid arthritis. Study details: Right after diagnosis, and before any treatment had started, patient peripheral blood (about 30 ml EDTA) was drawn. General observations from the study: Levels of CD8+ T-cell clonality in rheumatoid arthritis patients were statistically indistinguishable from those seen in age-matched healthy controls, with no significant difference. The largest CD8+ clone made up over 20% of CD8+ cells in 8 of 65 patients.

After removal of 0 bases from V and 1 base from J, the junction contained 7 bases not matched to a gene. The CDR3 covers 17 residues. The germline CDR1 and CDR2 sequences are SGHDT and YYEEEE. On this clone: No antigen is known for it.

Some clones are missing from TCRdb's copy, which holds only in-frame ones; the method was immunoSEQ multiplex PCR. This sample has approximately 14,000 clones, with about 77% found just once. After CD4+ and CD8+ cells were isolated by positive magnetic bead selection, their purity was checked by flow cytometry. The origin of this receptor is an adult with rheumatoid arthritis. This rearrangement joins TRBV5-6 to TRBJ2-7, with 10 bases matching TRBD2. The sequenced sample consisted of CD8+ T cells sorted from blood. This chain's CDR3 is CASSLGASGRKSYEQYF. The CDR3 DNA sequence: TGTGCCAGCAGCTTGGGGGCTAGCGGGAGAAAATCCTACGAGCAGTACTTC. Looking up the rest from reference TRBV5-6 and TRBJ2-7 gives the full variable domain: DAGVTQSPTHLIKTRGQQVTLRCSPKSGHDTVSWYQQALGQGPQFIFQYYEEEERQRGNFPDRFSGHQFPNYSSELNVNALLLGDSALYLCASSLGASGRKSYEQYFGPGTRLTVT.